The 23 T cell receptor beta chains reported below all come from one sample, sequenced in a study of blood T cell repertoires in COVID-19. The method was immunoSEQ multiplex PCR; TCRdb's version includes in-frame clones alone and lacks a portion of them. The profile covers 300,000 or so clones, with about nine tenths appearing a single time and 1% taken by the ten largest. The material sequenced was peripheral blood. The receptors were gathered from a man aged 50-59 years with active or convalescent COVID-19.

This chain uses TRBV19 with TRBJ1-1; the match to TRBD1 covers 7 bases. This CDR3 is built from 14 residues. Germline trimming cut 3 bases from V and 2 bases from J; bases unmatched to any gene: 3. Germline V gene sequence: CDR1 LNHDA, CDR2 SQIVND (reference sequence). The CDR3 DNA reads as TGTGCCAGTAGTATCCAGGGGGTAAACACTGAAGCTTTCTTT. This translates into CASSIQGVNTEAFF.

This rearrangement joins TRBV2 to TRBJ1-5; D is ambiguous. The germline V gene encodes CDR1 SNHLY and CDR2 FYNNEI. V shed 4 bases and J shed 0 bases, with 7 bases lying between them. The CDR3 loop spans 14 amino acids. CDR3 protein: CASSARNSNQPQHF. The CDR3 DNA reads as TGTGCCAGCAGTGCCAGGAATAGCAATCAGCCCCAGCATTTT. The full variable domain, in which reference TRBV2 and TRBJ1-5 provide the parts outside the CDR3, is EPEVTQTPSHQVTQMGQEVILRCVPISNHLYFYWYRQILGQKVEFLVSFYNNEISEKSEIFDDQFSVERPDGSNFTLKIRSTKLEDSAMYFCASSARNSNQPQHFGDGTRLSIL.

The table lists this clone with a count of one. The V and J genes are TRBV4-3 and TRBJ1-1; the D gene is possibly TRBD1 (6 bases). Germline V gene sequence: CDR1 LGHNA, CDR2 YSLEER. The CDR3 extends over 15 amino acids. Trimming removed 0 bases at V and 8 bases at J, with 16 bases between. CDR3 nucleotide sequence: TGCGCCAGCAGCCAAGATAGAGGGGGTTTAAGAGAAGCTTTCTTT. It translates to CASSQDRGGLREAFF.

The chain recombines TRBV18 with TRBJ2-7, with 7 bases identical to TRBD1. Trimming at V came to 3 bases and at J to 2 bases, leaving 10 bases not matched to a gene. Germline V gene lookup returns CDR1 KGHSH and CDR2 LQKENI. The CDR3 has 16 residues. CDR3: CASSPVIGQGAYEQYF. CDR3 nucleotide sequence: TGTGCCAGCTCACCCGTAATCGGGCAGGGGGCCTACGAGCAGTACTTC. Complete variable domain (other parts from reference TRBV18 and TRBJ2-7): NAGVMQNPRHLVRRRGQEARLRCSPMKGHSHVYWYRQLPEEGLKFMVYLQKENIIDESGMPKERFSAEFPKEGPSILRIQQVVRGDSAAYFCASSPVIGQGAYEQYFGPGTRLTVT.

The chain joins TRBV5-6 to TRBJ1-6; D is undetermined. The ends were cut back, 1 base at V and 10 bases at J, with 6 bases in the middle. There are 12 residues in the CDR3. CDR1 and CDR2 (germline): SGHDT, YYEEEE. The CDR3 coding sequence is TGTGCCAGCAGCTTGTCAGGCTCACCCCTCCACTTT. Protein sequence: CASSLSGSPLHF.

J is TRBJ2-5 and V is TRBV7-9, with D perhaps matching TRBD2 (6 bases). Germline V lookup: CDR1 SEHNR, CDR2 FQNEAQ (reference sequence). V dropped 2 bases and J dropped 1 base, with 14 bases sitting between them. There are 16 residues in the CDR3. The DNA for the CDR3 is TGTGCCAGCAGCTTATCGGGGGTCGGGGGCCAAGAGACCCAGTACTTC. Protein: CASSLSGVGGQETQYF.

The chain recombines TRBV10-3 with TRBJ2-7, with TRBD1 matching over 10 bases. The CDR3 runs to 14 residues. Germline V gene lookup returns CDR1 ENHRY and CDR2 SYGVKD. V gave up 4 bases and J gave up 5 bases; unmatched junction bases: 5. Written as DNA, the CDR3 is TGTGCCATCAGTGGGGGGACAGGGGCAGACGAGCAGTACTTC. Translating gives CAISGGTGADEQYF.

The rearrangement joins TRBV9 to TRBJ1-2; 8 nucleotides line up with TRBD1. Germline loops: CDR1 SGDLS, CDR2 YYNGEE. The CDR3 is made up of 15 amino acids. V shed 0 bases, J shed 3 bases, and the junction held 4 bases outside the gene matches. CDR3 sequence: CASSVAGQDDYGYTF. In DNA, the CDR3 is TGTGCCAGCAGCGTAGCGGGACAGGACGACTATGGCTACACCTTC.

The chain joins TRBV28 to TRBJ1-2; 7 nucleotides line up with TRBD1. The V and J ends lost 2 bases and 5 bases, in that order; junction bases with no gene match: 14. The germline CDR1 and CDR2 sequences are MDHEN and SYDVKM. The CDR3 extends over 17 amino acids. The CDR3 region has the DNA TGTGCCAGCAGTTTACGAGTCAGAACAGGGGTTATTTATGGCTACACCTTC. Translating gives CASSLRVRTGVIYGYTF.

The rearrangement joins TRBV6-5 to TRBJ2-5; 7 bases align to TRBD2. Trimming removed 4 bases from V and 9 bases from J; junction bases left unmatched: 5. Germline V gives CDR1 MNHEY, CDR2 SVGAGI. This CDR3 is 12 amino acids long. The CDR3 nucleotides are TGTGCCAGCAGTTTACCCCGGGGGGCCCAGTACTTC. Its protein product is CASSLPRGAQYF.

The chain employs TRBV5-1 and TRBJ1-5, with 7 bases aligning to TRBD1. Germline loops: CDR1 SGHRS, CDR2 YFSETQ. The CDR3 spans 16 residues. The V segment lost 5 bases and the J segment 0 bases; nucleotides outside the gene matches: 8. The CDR3: CASREGTENSNQPQHF. CDR3 nucleotides: TGCGCCAGCAGGGAAGGGACAGAAAATAGCAATCAGCCCCAGCATTTT.

The genes are TRBV7-2 and TRBJ2-5; 10 bases are shared with TRBD2. The CDR3 is made up of 17 amino acids. Germline V CDR1 and CDR2: SGHTA, FQGNSA. V lost 5 bases to trimming and J lost 7 bases; unmatched junction nucleotides: 16. The CDR3 here is CASSVGASGGPMGTQYF. CDR3 DNA sequence: TGTGCCAGCAGCGTAGGGGCTAGCGGGGGCCCGATGGGGACCCAGTACTTC.

V usage is TRBV30 and J usage is TRBJ1-5; 7 bases match TRBD1. Germline V gene data show CDR1 as GTSNPN and CDR2 as SVGIG (reference sequence). The trim removed 1 base at V and 7 bases at J, leaving 4 bases unmatched. This CDR3 spans 13 amino acids. The DNA of the CDR3 is TGTGCCTGGAGTGGACAGGGCGGACAGCCCCAGCATTTT. The encoded protein is CAWSGQGGQPQHF.

This chain joins TRBV18 and TRBJ2-3; D remains unclear. V lost 3 bases, J lost 6 bases, and 10 bases lay in between. Looked up from germline, CDR1 is KGHSH and CDR2 is LQKENI. This CDR3 contains 13 residues. CDR3 region: CASSPLTPDTQYF. The DNA for the CDR3 is TGTGCCAGCTCACCGCTTACACCGGATACGCAGTATTTT.

As regards this clone: Sequence at one end of the junction differs from germline and may be a read error. The chain has TRBV3-1 (or the pseudogene TRBV3-2) and TRBJ2-3; 11 bases are a match to TRBD2. The CDR3 runs to 15 residues. In germline, CDR1 is LGHDT, CDR2 YNNKEL (reference sequence). The CDR3 loop is CASSQVIAGGDRQYF. The DNA for the CDR3 is TGTGCCAGCAGCCAAGTCATAGCGGGAGGGGATAGGCAGTATTTT.

The chain joins TRBV6-5 to TRBJ1-1; D is possibly TRBD1 (5 bases). The germline V gene has CDR1 MNHEY and CDR2 SVGAGI. The CDR3 spans 15 residues. The V and J ends lost 0 bases and 5 bases respectively, with 13 bases between them. The CDR3, as DNA: TGTGCCAGCAGTTACTCGAGGCGGGGCGGGACTGAAGCTTTCTTT. This translates into CASSYSRRGGTEAFF.

The rearrangement links TRBV6-6 to TRBJ1-6, with TRBD1 identical over 8 bases. The J segment lost 8 bases and the V segment lost 5 bases, leaving 14 bases of the junction unmatched. The CDR3 runs to 17 residues. CDR1 and CDR2 (germline): MNHNY, SVGAGI (reference sequence). The DNA for the CDR3 is TGTGCCAGCAGTCCCGGAGTCGGTACCAGGGGGCATTCACCCCTCCACTTT. Translating it yields CASSPGVGTRGHSPLHF.

This chain connects TRBV4-1 to TRBJ1-2; a possible D gene is TRBD1 (5 bases). The CDR3 is 15 residues long. V dropped 0 bases and J dropped 3 bases, with 11 bases sitting between them. The germline V gene encodes CDR1 MGHRA and CDR2 YSYEKL. The CDR3 is CASSQDWEGYYGYTF. The CDR3 region has the DNA TGCGCCAGCAGCCAAGACTGGGAGGGGTACTATGGCTACACCTTC.

The chain joins TRBV28 to TRBJ1-5; TRBD1 aligns across 8 bases. J lost 5 bases, V lost 5 bases, and 5 bases had no gene match. The CDR3 totals 14 residues. Germline-derived CDR1 and CDR2 are MDHEN and SYDVKM. CDR3 sequence (DNA): TGTGCCAGCAGTGAGGGACAGGATTATCAGCCCCAGCATTTT. Residues: CASSEGQDYQPQHF. Variable domain in full (rest from reference TRBV28 and TRBJ1-5): DVKVTQSSRYLVKRTGEKVFLECVQDMDHENMFWYRQDPGLGLRLIYFSYDVKMKEKGDIPEGYSVSREKKERFSLILESASTNQTSMYLCASSEGQDYQPQHFGDGTRLSIL.

The gene calls are TRBV2 and TRBJ1-5; D is unresolved. The CDR3 extends over 14 amino acids. V was shortened by 0 bases and J by 6 bases, with 9 bases between the two germline ends. Germline V gene sequence: CDR1 SNHLY, CDR2 FYNNEI. CDR3 residues: CASSEAGPGQPQHF. CDR3 coding DNA: TGTGCCAGCAGTGAAGCAGGTCCGGGTCAGCCCCAGCATTTT.

The chain joins TRBV2 to TRBJ2-3; 8 nucleotides line up with TRBD2. Looked up from germline, CDR1 is SNHLY and CDR2 is FYNNEI. V trimming: 7 bases; J trimming: 4 bases; junction bases outside the gene matches: 7. The CDR3 runs 14 residues. The CDR3: CASKISGAADTQYF. CDR3 in DNA: TGTGCCAGCAAAATTAGCGGGGCGGCAGATACGCAGTATTTT. The complete variable domain, with remaining parts taken from reference TRBV2 and TRBJ2-3, reads EPEVTQTPSHQVTQMGQEVILRCVPISNHLYFYWYRQILGQKVEFLVSFYNNEISEKSEIFDDQFSVERPDGSNFTLKIRSTKLEDSAMYFCASKISGAADTQYFGPGTRLTVL.

This clone has only one observation. The chain is built from TRBV12-3 or TRBV12-4 and TRBJ1-1, with TRBD1 as a possible D gene (6 bases). V was shortened by 10 bases and J by 2 bases, with 11 bases between the two germline ends. CDR3 size: 12 residues. DNA of the CDR3: TGTGCCATCATCAGGGGTAACACTGAAGCTTTCTTT. This gives the protein CAIIRGNTEAFF.

This clone appeared a few times. Relative to the germline gene, one junction end is altered; a read error may explain this. The chain joins TRBV4-2 to TRBJ2-1; 9 nucleotides line up with TRBD2. CDR1 is LGHNA and CDR2 is YNFKEQ in the germline V gene. The CDR3 loop spans 17 amino acids. The CDR3 sequence is CASTQRSGGTLYNEQFF. DNA of the CDR3: TGTGCCAGCACCCAAAGAAGCGGGGGGACCCTCTACAATGAGCAGTTCTTC.